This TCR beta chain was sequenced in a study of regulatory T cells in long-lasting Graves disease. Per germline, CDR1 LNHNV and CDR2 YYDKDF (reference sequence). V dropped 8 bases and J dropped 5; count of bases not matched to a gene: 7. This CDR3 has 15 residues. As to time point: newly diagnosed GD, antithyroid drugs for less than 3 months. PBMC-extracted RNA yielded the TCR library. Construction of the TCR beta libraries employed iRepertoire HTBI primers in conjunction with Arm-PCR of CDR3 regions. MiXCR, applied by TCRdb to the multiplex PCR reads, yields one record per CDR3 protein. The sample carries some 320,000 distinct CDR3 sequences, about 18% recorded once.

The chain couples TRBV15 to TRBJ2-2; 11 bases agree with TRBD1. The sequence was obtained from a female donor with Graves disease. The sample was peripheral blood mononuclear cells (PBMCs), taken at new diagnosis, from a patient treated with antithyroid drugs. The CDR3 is CATSWGQGETGELFF. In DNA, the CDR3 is TGTGCCACCTCCTGGGGACAGGGGGAAACCGGGGAGCTGTTTTTT.